The 25 T cell receptor beta chains presented below share a single source sample, sequenced in a study of shared clonotypes between healthy human individuals. Some clones are missing from TCRdb's copy, which holds only in-frame ones; the method was immunoSEQ multiplex PCR. The table shows about 490,000 clones, with more than 75% occurring only once. Sequencing used PBMCs. The receptors shown here come from a woman aged 40 to 55 in good health. Some clones in this sample may be carry-over from other donors' samples.

The sample holds many counts of this clone. The chain employs TRBV5-8 and TRBJ2-2; a weak D match, TRBD1 (6 bases). The CDR3 spans 17 residues. Per the germline V gene, CDR1 is SGHTS and CDR2 is YDEGEE. Trimming took off 6 bases at V and 2 bases at J, with 20 bases between the two ends. The CDR3 DNA is TGTGCCAGCACCGTCTACAGGACAGCGTTAAACACCGGGGAGCTGTTTTTT. Its translation is CASTVYRTALNTGELFF.

This chain links TRBV28 with TRBJ1-5, with no clear D. V lost 1 base, J lost 8 bases, and 18 bases lay in between. The length of the CDR3 is 16 residues. Per the germline V gene, CDR1 is MDHEN and CDR2 is SYDVKM. The CDR3 loop reads CASSLYKDWRVEPQHF. CDR3 DNA: TGTGCCAGCAGTTTATATAAGGATTGGCGAGTGGAGCCCCAGCATTTT.

This sequence joins TRBV7-3 and TRBJ2-1, with 8 positions matching TRBD2. CDR1 is SGHTA, CDR2 FQGTGA, per germline. V lost 4 bases to trimming and J lost 7 bases; unmatched junction nucleotides: 6. The CDR3 has 14 residues. The CDR3 sequence is CASSSGGRRNEQFF. CDR3 DNA: TGTGCCAGCAGCTCGGGCGGGAGGCGAAATGAGCAGTTCTTC.

V usage is TRBV15 and J usage is TRBJ2-1, with TRBD2 matching over 9 bases. CDR1 and CDR2 (germline): LNHNV, YYDKDF (reference sequence). The CDR3 is made up of 18 amino acids. V was pared by 1 base and J by 0 bases, with 7 bases of the junction left unmatched. Here the CDR3 DNA reads TGTGCCACCAGCAGAGGCCTAGCGGGGCTTAGCTCCTACAATGAGCAGTTCTTC. Its protein product is CATSRGLAGLSSYNEQFF.

The J gene is TRBJ1-3, the V gene TRBV5-1; D is perhaps TRBD1 (5 bases). CDR1 is SGHRS and CDR2 is YFSETQ in the germline V gene. This CDR3 is built from 15 residues. With 1 base removed from V and 6 bases from J, the gap between germline ends came to 14 bases. As DNA, the CDR3 is TGCGCCAGCAGCTTGTCGGGACTTTCCGAAAACACCATATATTTT. Translated, it gives CASSLSGLSENTIYF.

The V and J genes are TRBV5-4 and TRBJ1-2, with 7 bases fitting TRBD1. Germline lookup yields CDR1 SGHNT and CDR2 YYREEE (reference sequence). Losses at the gene ends were 3 bases for V and 6 bases for J; bases not matched to a gene: 23. The CDR3 loop spans 19 amino acids. CDR3 coding DNA: TGTGCCAGCAGCTCCCCACGTGAGCAAGCAGGGGGACGGGCCAATGGCTACACCTTC. Amino acid sequence: CASSSPREQAGGRANGYTF. The variable domain in full, with the rest retrieved from reference TRBV5-4 and TRBJ1-2, is ETGVTQSPTHLIKTRGQQVTLRCSSQSGHNTVSWYQQALGQGPQFIFQYYREEENGRGNFPPRFSGLQFPNYSSELNVNALELDDSALYLCASSSPREQAGGRANGYTFGSGTRLTVV.

Turning to this clone: A read error is the likely source, as a far larger clone sits one nucleotide away. Other nucleotide sequences in the sample specify the same CDR3. The gene calls are TRBV7-2 and TRBJ1-1; the D gene is possibly TRBD1 (5 bases). V lost 5 bases and J lost 1, with 8 bases in between. The CDR3 extends over 13 amino acids. CDR1 is SGHTA, CDR2 FQGNSA, per germline. Here the CDR3 reads CASSPGQNTEAFF. CDR3 nucleotides: TGTGCCAGCAGCCCTGGACAGAACACTGAAGCTTTCTTT.

The V and J genes are TRBV5-6 and TRBJ1-2; D is unclear. CDR1 and CDR2 (germline): SGHDT, YYEEEE. The CDR3 extends over 13 amino acids. V shed 0 bases and J shed 4 bases, with 7 bases lying between them. Here the CDR3 reads CASSLVTGYGYTF. The CDR3 DNA is TGTGCCAGCAGCTTGGTAACCGGCTATGGCTACACCTTC. The variable domain in full, completed from reference TRBV5-6 and TRBJ1-2, reads DAGVTQSPTHLIKTRGQQVTLRCSPKSGHDTVSWYQQALGQGPQFIFQYYEEEERQRGNFPDRFSGHQFPNYSSELNVNALLLGDSALYLCASSLVTGYGYTFGSGTRLTVV.

The rearrangement joins TRBV5-4 to TRBJ1-3; D is perhaps TRBD1 (6 bases). The V gene lost 4 bases and the J gene lost 0 bases, with 14 bases spanning the gap. The CDR3 has 16 amino acids. Germline loops: CDR1 SGHNT, CDR2 YYREEE (reference sequence). CDR3 protein: CASSTEQGYSGNTIYF. Written as DNA, the CDR3 is TGTGCCAGCAGCACGGAACAGGGTTACTCTGGAAACACCATATATTTT.

The gene calls are TRBV27 and TRBJ2-2; D is unclear. V was trimmed by 0 bases and J by 8 bases, leaving 7 bases between them. The V gene's germline CDR1 is MNHEY and CDR2 SMNVEV (reference sequence). This CDR3 spans 13 amino acids. CDR3 amino acids: CASSLSLGGELFF. CDR3 nucleotides: TGTGCCAGCAGTTTATCTCTGGGAGGGGAGCTGTTTTTT.

V and J are TRBV5-1 and TRBJ2-7; TRBD2 aligns across 11 bases. V was clipped by 4 bases and J by 4 bases; unmatched bases: 7. CDR3 length equals 15 residues. Germline CDR1 reads SGHRS; CDR2 reads YFSETQ. CDR3 sequence: CASSISGRAGYEQYF. CDR3 nucleotides: TGCGCCAGCAGCATTAGCGGGAGGGCCGGATACGAGCAGTACTTC.

A word on this clone: The final CDR3 position lacks the conserved phenylalanine or tryptophan, pointing to a likely read error. The DNA is left out, because the CDR3 cannot be placed on it with certainty; the CDR3 is given as TCRdb lists it. The V call is TRBV7-3, the J call TRBJ1-1; whether TRBD1, the table's D call, matches the DNA was not checked. The CDR3 is made up of 14 amino acids, end residues included. From germline, CDR1 is SGHTA and CDR2 FQGTGA. CDR3 protein: CASSLGMGQATLVV.

The V gene is TRBV6-1, the J gene TRBJ2-5; D unclear. This CDR3 comprises 14 residues. Trimming pared 2 bases from V and 2 bases from J, leaving 9 bases between. CDR1 is MNHNS and CDR2 is SASEGT in the germline V gene. Written as DNA, the CDR3 is TGTGCCAGCAGTGAAATGCCTCTACAAGAGACCCAGTACTTC. It codes for CASSEMPLQETQYF.

V usage is TRBV28 and J usage is TRBJ2-7, with 12 bases fitting TRBD1. From germline, CDR1 is MDHEN and CDR2 SYDVKM. CDR3 size: 15 residues. Trimming removed 6 bases from V and 2 bases from J; junction bases left unmatched: 5. DNA for the CDR3: TGTGCCAGCAGCCTCGGGACAGGGGGCCCCTACGAGCAGTACTTC. As protein: CASSLGTGGPYEQYF.

CDR3 nucleotide sequence: TGTGCCAGCAGCCTCCCGAGGACAGGGAGCTTTACGACTGAAGCTTTCTTT. Translating it yields CASSLPRTGSFTTEAFF. The chain is built from TRBV5-4 and TRBJ1-1; TRBD1 aligns across 8 bases. The V gene's germline CDR1 is SGHNT and CDR2 YYREEE (reference sequence). The CDR3 consists of 17 residues. Trimming cost V 4 bases and J 5 bases; bases outside gene matches: 16.

The chain combines TRBV7-6 with TRBJ2-1; 7 nucleotides agree with TRBD2. The CDR3 contains 16 residues. From germline, CDR1 is SGHVS and CDR2 FNYEAQ. Trimming at V came to 1 base and at J to 7 bases, leaving 10 bases not matched to a gene. The CDR3 sequence is CASSLGSGGGKNEQFF. DNA of the CDR3: TGTGCCAGCAGCTTAGGGTCGGGAGGTGGTAAGAATGAGCAGTTCTTC.

The rearrangement joins TRBV7-2 to TRBJ1-2; D possibly corresponds to TRBD1 (6 bases). Germline V CDR1 and CDR2: SGHTA, FQGNSA. This CDR3 spans 12 amino acids. Trimming took 1 base from V and 14 from J, leaving 14 bases between them. DNA for the CDR3: TGTGCCAGCAGCTTAGAGAATAGCAGGGGTACCTTC. Encoded protein: CASSLENSRGTF.

About this clone itself: This may come from a read error, since a much larger clone is one base off. This sequence joins TRBV7-9 and TRBJ2-7, with 10 bases that match TRBD1. The V and J ends lost 4 bases and 7 bases, in that order; junction bases with no gene match: 13. Germline V lookup: CDR1 SEHNR, CDR2 FQNEAQ (reference sequence). This CDR3 has 16 residues. The CDR3 region is CASSSVGPGQGLEQYF. For the CDR3, the DNA is TGTGCCAGCAGCTCAGTGGGTCCGGGACAGGGGCTGGAGCAGTACTTC. Together with reference TRBV7-9 and TRBJ2-7, the CDR3 gives the full variable domain: DTGVSQNPRHKITKRGQNVTFRCDPISEHNRLYWYRQTLGQGPEFLTYFQNEAQLEKSRLLSDRFSAERPKGSFSTLEIQRTEQGDSAMYLCASSSVGPGQGLEQYFGPGTRLTVT.

The chain combines TRBV18 with TRBJ2-7, with TRBD2 matching over 13 bases. Germline CDR1 KGHSH, CDR2 LQKENI. Germline trimming cut 5 bases from V and 4 bases from J; bases unmatched to any gene: 8. The CDR3 is 16 residues long. CDR3: CASSSGLAGRLYEQYF. CDR3 DNA sequence: TGTGCCAGCTCATCGGGACTAGCGGGAAGGTTGTACGAGCAGTACTTC. Variable domain in full (rest from reference TRBV18 and TRBJ2-7): NAGVMQNPRHLVRRRGQEARLRCSPMKGHSHVYWYRQLPEEGLKFMVYLQKENIIDESGMPKERFSAEFPKEGPSILRIQQVVRGDSAAYFCASSSGLAGRLYEQYFGPGTRLTVT.

As regards this clone: Other DNA variants within this sample encode the same CDR3. The chain carries TRBV30 and TRBJ1-3; D unresolved. CDR1 and CDR2 from the germline V gene are GTSNPN and SVGIG (reference sequence). V gave up 3 bases and J gave up 4 bases, with 4 bases separating them. The CDR3 has 11 amino acids. CDR3 residues: CAWSAGNTIYF. Here the CDR3 DNA reads TGTGCCTGGAGCGCGGGAAACACCATATATTTT.

This chain links TRBV18 with TRBJ2-1; the match to TRBD2 covers 12 bases. The CDR3 covers 15 residues. From germline, CDR1 is KGHSH and CDR2 LQKENI. J was trimmed by 4 bases and V by 5 bases; bases with no gene match: 3. CDR3 bases: TGTGCCAGCTCAACGGGACTAGCGGGTTACAATGAGCAGTTCTTC. This translates into CASSTGLAGYNEQFF.

V usage is TRBV27 and J usage is TRBJ2-7; no clear D gene. CDR3 size: 14 residues. The germline gives CDR1 MNHEY, CDR2 SMNVEV (reference sequence). Deletions cut 0 bases from V and 4 bases from J, with 10 bases between. This CDR3 is CASSLSGRWYEQYF. The CDR3 DNA is TGTGCCAGCAGTTTATCCGGACGGTGGTACGAGCAGTACTTC.

The chain employs TRBV5-1 and TRBJ2-1; the D is unclear. V was pared by 4 bases and J by 1 base, with 12 bases between. Germline lookup yields CDR1 SGHRS and CDR2 YFSETQ. This CDR3 has 15 residues. The CDR3 spells CASSLGEVSYNEQFF. DNA for the CDR3: TGCGCCAGCAGCCTTGGAGAGGTTTCCTACAATGAGCAGTTCTTC.

The V gene is TRBV28, the J gene TRBJ2-1; the match to TRBD2 covers 12 bases. The CDR3 loop spans 20 amino acids. Germline CDR1 is MDHEN and CDR2 is SYDVKM. V shed 0 bases and J 8 bases; nucleotides not matched to a gene: 17. CDR3 residues: CASSLWSLTSGGKKEDEQFF. The DNA of the CDR3 is TGTGCCAGCAGTTTATGGTCCCTGACTAGCGGGGGAAAAAAGGAGGATGAGCAGTTCTTC.

Many counts were recorded for this clone. V and J are TRBV28 and TRBJ1-1, with 10 nucleotides matching TRBD1. The J segment lost 7 bases and the V segment lost 10 bases, leaving 9 bases of the junction unmatched. This CDR3 is 13 amino acids long. Germline CDR1 and CDR2: MDHEN and SYDVKM. CDR3 sequence: CAIVTGGGDEAFF. CDR3 nucleotides: TGTGCCATCGTGACAGGGGGCGGCGATGAAGCTTTCTTT.